This TCR beta chain was sequenced during a study of Graves' ophthalmopathy and Graves' hyperthyroidism (dated by TCRdb to the late 2010s). Looking at the study overall: Peripheral blood was collected at initial diagnosis, prior to any treatment. In total, over 130 blood samples were TCR-sequenced: approximately 42 ophthalmopathy, roughly 80 hyperthyroidism and around 17 hyperthyroidism-to-ophthalmopathy patients. The study used TCR beta repertoire signatures to distinguish Graves' ophthalmopathy from Graves' hyperthyroidism and to predict progression to ophthalmopathy. For independent validation, a separate cohort was made up of 18 to 20 hyperthyroidism patients plus 17 patients who later progressed from hyperthyroidism to ophthalmopathy. Following sample collection, hyperthyroidism patients were given methimazole at a starting dose of 30 mg daily, and ophthalmopathy patients were given high-dose intravenous methylprednisolone. A discovery set of about 99 patients (43 ophthalmopathy, 57 stable hyperthyroidism) was enrolled to explore V-J signatures distinguishing ophthalmopathy from hyperthyroidism. In about six hyperthyroidism patients, T-cell repertoires of thyroid tissue and blood were compared. The 80 to 100 discovery patients were randomly divided into training and test sets at a 7:3 ratio. Study-wide conclusions, independent of this receptor: Most of the expanded thyroid clonotypes with a frequency above 0.001 were also detected in blood, and it was suggested that the thyroid immune response may be reflected by blood repertoires. In cross-validation, the 13-signature model distinguished ophthalmopathy from stable hyperthyroidism with 85% to 90% sensitivity and almost 83% specificity, and in the test set the corresponding values were about 80% and 75%. In validation, the model predicted ophthalmopathy progression with about 70% sensitivity and 72% to 80% specificity; some 13 predicted patients were CT-confirmed with GO in a median of approximately six months. No statistical method was used to set the sample size in advance, and the investigators knew which group each participant was assigned to.

Reading the germline V gene gives CDR1 MDHEN and CDR2 SYDVKM. The CDR3 numbers 13 residues from cysteine through phenylalanine. Only CDR3 DNA is held: 39 bases, read in frame from base 1. V lost 9 bases and J lost 6 bases; the stretch between them is 15 bases long. For repertoire sequencing, the TCR beta CDR3 regions were amplified from RNA transcripts. A first-round RT-PCR used HTBI primers with the Qiagen OneStep RT-PCR kit, followed by a second-round multiplex PCR, size selection and purification. Sequencing of the libraries was carried out on an Illumina HiSeq2000 in paired-end mode with 100 bp reads. As for the original processing: SOAPnuke was used to process the reads, removing any read that contained adapters or uncalled bases, had a mean Phred below 15, or lacked an exact match to the constant primer or identifier. High-quality paired reads were merged with COPE v1.2.5. Clonotypes were defined as unique nucleotide sequences and were aligned to IMGT TRB V, D and J references using MiTCR v1.1. Only V-J combinations with frequency above 0.0001 were analysed, covering 99.2% of repertoires. For each V-J combination, a TCR clonal expansion and chaos score was defined as F50 clonal expansion divided by the chaos observed in the TCRdist matrix. Features were reduced by Welch's t-statistics and random forest to over 10 V-J combinations, which fed a naive Bayes classifier. Thyroid-blood repertoire similarity was quantified with the Morisita-Horn index. TCRdb's own reprocessing of the public reads used fastp at Q25 and MiXCR and kept productive beta chains. Every entry covers one CDR3 protein and lists the most common genes and DNA from its rows. TCRdb assigned the V and J calls; the authors' analysis was not used. The sample table contains under 800,000 distinct CDR3 sequences; only one count was recorded for about a fifth of them. Around 6.5% of the sample comes from the top ten.

Hyperthyroidism was defined as stable when no progression to ophthalmopathy occurred within 18 months of follow-up. Hyperthyroidism patients were newly diagnosed, were aged 18 to 65 years, and had a disease duration under 2 months. Patients were excluded if they had other autoimmune diseases, uncontrolled infections, pregnancy or lactation. Diagnosis was based on clinical symptoms, serum thyroxine, TRAb, thyroid ultrasound and orbital computed tomography. Ficoll-Paque density gradient centrifugation was used to isolate PBMCs from 9.5 to 10 ml of fresh peripheral blood. Trizol reagent was used to extract the total RNA, and its quality was then checked on an Agilent 2100 Bioanalyzer. Concerning this clonotype itself: No antigen is known for it. No clone much larger than this one lies a single base away; base qualities are absent.

Material: peripheral blood. This sequence uses TRBV28 and TRBJ1-5; the D region possibly corresponds to TRBD1 (6 bases align). The origin of this receptor is a woman between 18 and 29 years old with stable Graves' hyperthyroidism. Some clones in this sample may be carry-over from other donors' samples. Donor details come from another sample of the same person, matched by shared clones. DNA sequence: TGTGCCAGTTCCAAGGGGGTAATTCAGCCCCAGCATTTT. This is translated as CASSKGVIQPQHF.